This is a list of T cell receptor beta chains from one sample in a study of T-cell reconstitution after alpha-beta-depleted transplantation in children. TCRdb re-derived calls from the PCR reads in MiXCR, one entry per CDR3 protein. The profile shows hundreds of thousands of distinct CDR3 sequences, about 15% of them singletons. The sequences come from PBMCs from the stem cell graft donor, collected from the stem cell graft. Receptors originate from a human donor who donated a stem cell graft to a child with acute myeloid leukemia. CDR3s include the opening cysteine and the closing phenylalanine or tryptophan. D genes are given only for firm matches. The listing skips clone size in some rows; elsewhere it reads once, few, many or a size class.

CDR3 DNA | CDR3 protein | J gene | CDR3 length | clone size | D gene | V gene
TGTGCCAGCACAGACAGGGACACGTTCCTTGGGGTAGCTTTCTTT | CASTDRDTFLGVAFF | TRBJ1-1 | 15 | many | TRBD1 | TRBV12-3/TRBV12-4
TGTGCCATCATGGCAGGGAATGAAAATGGCTACACCTTC | CAIMAGNENGYTF | TRBJ1-2 | 13 | many | - | TRBV10-3
TGTGCCAGCAGCTTAGAGGGGTCCTACACTGAAGCTTTCTTT | CASSLEGSYTEAFF | TRBJ1-1 | 14 | many | - | TRBV7-9
TGCAGTGTCGATCCTTACCGAAATCAGCCCCAGCATTTT | CSVDPYRNQPQHF | TRBJ1-5 | 13 | few | - | TRBV20-1
TGCGCCAGCAGCCGGGGCGGACAGGGGACCTACGAGCAGTACTTC | CASSRGGQGTYEQYF | TRBJ2-7 | 15 | - | TRBD1 | TRBV4-1
TGCAGTGCTTCTAATCCAAACTTCACCTCTGGAAACACCATATATTTT | CSASNPNFTSGNTIYF | TRBJ1-3 | 16 | many | - | TRBV20-1
TGCGCCAGCAGCTTGGAGACAGGGCGTACCTACGAGCAGTACTTC | CASSLETGRTYEQYF | TRBJ2-7 | 15 | many | TRBD1 | TRBV5-1
TGTGCCAGCAGTTCGACACGACGAAGCTCCTACAATGAGCAGTTCTTC | CASSSTRRSSYNEQFF | TRBJ2-1 | 16 | few | - | TRBV6-2/TRBV6-3
TGCGCCAGCAGCCTGGTCGTAGCGGGGGGCCGGAGCTCCTACGAGCAGTACTTC | CASSLVVAGGRSSYEQYF | TRBJ2-7 | 18 | few | TRBD2 | TRBV5-1
TGCGCCAGCAGCCAAGTCCCAGGGGGCGACGAAAAACTGTTTTTT | CASSQVPGGDEKLFF | TRBJ1-4 | 15 | - | TRBD1 | TRBV4-3
TGTGCCATCAGCGGCGGGACAGGGGTCTCCTACGAGCAGTACTTC | CAISGGTGVSYEQYF | TRBJ2-7 | 15 | many | TRBD1 | TRBV10-3
TGTGCCAGCAGCTTCGGACGACAAGAAAAACTGTTTTTT | CASSFGRQEKLFF | TRBJ1-4 | 13 | many | - | TRBV7-2
TGTGCCAGCAGCGACGGGGGTACCTACGAGCAGTACTTC | CASSDGGTYEQYF | TRBJ2-7 | 13 | few | - | TRBV9
TGTGCCAGCAGTTACTCCTTCCAGGGACGGGCGGCTTTCTTT | CASSYSFQGRAAFF | TRBJ1-1 | 14 | many | - | TRBV6-5
TGTGCCAGCAGTGATGGCAGGGGACAGCCCCAGCATTTT | CASSDGRGQPQHF | TRBJ1-5 | 13 | - | - | TRBV25-1
TGTGCCAGCAGCTTAAACGGGGGGGTCGATCGGCAGTTCTTC | CASSLNGGVDRQFF | TRBJ2-1 | 14 | few | TRBD2 | TRBV7-2
TGTGCCAGCACCACGAAGGGGGTCACCGGGGAGCTGTTTTTT | CASTTKGVTGELFF | TRBJ2-2 | 14 | many | - | TRBV6-5
TGCGCCAGCAGCCTAAATAACAGGGACTACAATGAGCAGTTCTTC | CASSLNNRDYNEQFF | TRBJ2-1 | 15 | many | - | TRBV5-1
TGTGCCAGCAGGGGGGACGGCGGGGCCACTGAAGCTTTCTTT | CASRGDGGATEAFF | TRBJ1-1 | 14 | - | - | TRBV12-3/TRBV12-4
TGTGCCAGCTCACCAAGCAGGGGCACTGAAGCTTTCTTT | CASSPSRGTEAFF | TRBJ1-1 | 13 | - | - | TRBV18
TGCGCCAGCAGCTTGTGGGCCTTAAATTCACCCCTCCACTTT | CASSLWALNSPLHF | TRBJ1-6 | 14 | - | - | TRBV5-1
TGTGCCAGCAGCGCCAGGGACCTCCCGAACACCGGGGAGCTGTTTTTT | CASSARDLPNTGELFF | TRBJ2-2 | 16 | once | - | TRBV7-9
TGTGCCAGCAGCTGGGAACGACTAGCGGGTCGGCAGACCCAGTACTTC | CASSWERLAGRQTQYF | TRBJ2-5 | 16 | many | TRBD2 | TRBV5-5
TGTGCCACCAGCAGACGGTACAGCAGGGGGCGGAGCACAGATACGCAGTATTTT | CATSRRYSRGRSTDTQYF | TRBJ2-3 | 18 | many | TRBD1 | TRBV15
TGTGCCAGCTGCCCCGGGACAGAGAATTCACCCCTCCACTTT | CASCPGTENSPLHF | TRBJ1-6 | 14 | many | TRBD1 | TRBV27
TGCGCCAGCAGCCTGGGGCGCGGGGAGCTGTTTTTT | CASSLGRGELFF | TRBJ2-2 | 12 | few | - | TRBV5-1